Listed below are T cell receptor beta chains from one sample, sequenced in a study of glioma-infiltrating T cells after dendritic cell vaccination. The repertoire was sequenced with immunoSEQ multiplex PCR; TCRdb's copy has only in-frame clones and lacks some. In the table there are 70,000 to 100,000 clones, around 83% of which are singletons. Sequenced here: blood, sampled after dendritic cell vaccination. These receptors came from a human donor with glioblastoma. Each CDR3 is given with its conserved first and last residue. A D gene is named only where the DNA matches it firmly. Clone size appears in some rows only: once, few, many, or a class for an expanded clone.

>TRBJ2-7|TRBV5-1|TRBD1|-
TGCGCCAGCAGCCGGGGACAGGGCGGCGAGCAGTACTTC
CASSRGQGGEQYF
>TRBJ1-5|TRBV15|-|-
TGTGCCACCAGCAGAGATGGGGGCAGCGGATGGCGGAATCAGCCCCAGCATTTT
CATSRDGGSGWRNQPQHF
>TRBJ2-7|TRBV5-6|TRBD2|-
TGTGCCAGCAGCTTGTCTAGCGGGGGCTACGAGCAGTACTTC
CASSLSSGGYEQYF
>TRBJ1-4|TRBV15|-|-
TGTGCCACCAGCAGAGATTGGGGGGGCGGAGGTGAAAAACTGTTTTTT
CATSRDWGGGGEKLFF
>TRBJ2-7|TRBV6-6|TRBD1|-
TGTGCCAGCAGTTCTACCCCGGGACAGCGGTCCTACGAGCAGTACTTT
CASSSTPGQRSYEQYF
>TRBJ2-5|TRBV10-3|TRBD1|-
TGTGCCGTAAAACAGGGGGTGGAGGAGACCCAGTACTTC
CAVKQGVEETQYF
>TRBJ1-1|TRBV4-3|-|-
TGCGCCAGCAGCCAAGGCGTGGGCAGCACTGAAGCTTTCTTT
CASSQGVGSTEAFF
>TRBJ2-3|TRBV5-1|TRBD2|-
TGCGCCAGCAGCTTGTCCAGCGGGGGGGCTATTACGCAGTATTTT
CASSLSSGGAITQYF
>TRBJ2-7|TRBV6-5|TRBD1|-
TGTGCCAGCAAGGACAGGGGGCGCGAGCAGTACTTC
CASKDRGREQYF
>TRBJ1-2|TRBV5-6|TRBD1|-
TGTGCCAGCAGCTCGATGGACAGGGGGGGGTATGGCTACACCTTC
CASSSMDRGGYGYTF
>TRBJ2-5|TRBV7-9|TRBD1|-
TGTGCCAGCAGCTTAGCCTGGGACAGGCGACAAGAGACCCAGTACTTC
CASSLAWDRRQETQYF
>TRBJ2-3|TRBV29-1|TRBD1|-
TGCAGCGTTCAAGGGGGACAGGGCATTAGCACAGATACGCAGTATTTT
CSVQGGQGISTDTQYF
>TRBJ2-3|TRBV5-4|TRBD2|-
TGTGCCAGCAGCTTGGGGCAGCGGGGGGGCGTAGATACGCAGTATTTT
CASSLGQRGGVDTQYF
>TRBJ1-4|TRBV5-1|-|-
TGCGCCAGCAGCTTCGTGGGGGGGACTAATGAAAAACTGTTTTTT
CASSFVGGTNEKLFF
>TRBJ1-5|TRBV4-2|TRBD1|-
TGTGCCAGCAGCCGGATGCAGGGGGAAGGGAGCAATCAGCCCCAGCATTTT
CASSRMQGEGSNQPQHF
>TRBJ2-7|TRBV27|-|-
TGTGCCAGCAGTTTAACGGGGACACATCTTGGGTACGAGCAGTACTTC
CASSLTGTHLGYEQYF
>TRBJ1-3|TRBV25-1|-|-
TGTGCCAGCAGTCATCCCCGGGTCCGGCGGGACACCATATATTTT
CASSHPRVRRDTIYF
>TRBJ2-1|TRBV13|-|-
TGTGCCAGCAGCTTAAATTACAGGTCGTCCTACAATGAGCAGTTCTTC
CASSLNYRSSYNEQFF
>TRBJ1-1|TRBV4-3|TRBD1|-
TGCGCCAGCAGCCAAGATCCGGGACAGCCCTCTGAAGCTTTCTTT
CASSQDPGQPSEAFF
>TRBJ2-7|TRBV19|TRBD1|-
TGTGCCAGTAGTTCCGGACAGGGGGCTTACGAGCAGTACTTC
CASSSGQGAYEQYF
>TRBJ2-6|TRBV4-3|-|-
TGCGCCAGCAGCCAAGTTGTGACAGCCAACTCTGGGGCCAACGTCCTGACTTTC
CASSQVVTANSGANVLTF
>TRBJ2-1|TRBV5-4|TRBD1|-
TGTGCCAGCAGCTTGAAACAGGGGCTATACAATGAGCAGTTCTTC
CASSLKQGLYNEQFF
>TRBJ1-4|TRBV6-6|TRBD1|-
TGTGCCAGCAGTTACGCGGACAGGAACGAAAAACTGTTTTTT
CASSYADRNEKLFF
>TRBJ1-1|TRBV30|-|-
TGTGCCTGGACCGTTCTTATGAACACTGAAGCTTTCTTT
CAWTVLMNTEAFF
>TRBJ2-7|TRBV28|TRBD2|-
TGTGCCAGCAGCGTAGCGGGGGGTCCCTACGAGCAGTACTTC
CASSVAGGPYEQYF
>TRBJ1-5|TRBV2|-|few
TGTGCCAGCAGTGAAGCAGGACAGCCCAATCAGCCCCAGCATTTT
CASSEAGQPNQPQHF
>TRBJ1-2|TRBV9|-|few
TGTGCCAGCAGCGGACCAGACGGGTTCTATGGCTACACCTTC
CASSGPDGFYGYTF
>TRBJ1-2|TRBV2|TRBD1|few
TGTGCCAGCAGCCTCCGGGACAGTGGGAACTATGGCTACACCTTC
CASSLRDSGNYGYTF
>TRBJ2-2|TRBV4-3|TRBD2|once
TGCGCCAGCAGCCTAGGCGGGGGAATCACCGGGGAGCTGTTTTTT
CASSLGGGITGELFF
>TRBJ1-2|TRBV14|-|-
TGTGCCAGCAGCCAATTAAGCCTGAACTATGGCTACACCTTC
CASSQLSLNYGYTF
>TRBJ1-2|TRBV19|TRBD1|once
TGTGCCATCGGACAGGGGGGACCCTATGGCTACACCTTC
CAIGQGGPYGYTF
>TRBJ1-2|TRBV4-2|-|-
TGTGCCAGCAGCCAACAGGGTAGCTATGGCTACACCTTC
CASSQQGSYGYTF
>TRBJ2-2|TRBV5-6|TRBD1|-
TGTGCCAGCAGCAGCCGGGACAGAAGGACCGGGGAGCTGTTTTTT
CASSSRDRRTGELFF
>TRBJ2-2|TRBV7-2|-|-
TGTGCCAGCAGCTTAAATCCAGACGGGGAGCTGTTTTTT
CASSLNPDGELFF
>TRBJ2-1|TRBV2|-|-
TGTGCCAGCATCGAACGGCCGGGTCTTCGTAACAATGAGCAGTTCTTC
CASIERPGLRNNEQFF
>TRBJ1-1|TRBV25-1|-|-
TGTGCCAGCAGAGTAACCGATTGGGGCGCGAGCACTGAAGCTTTCTTT
CASRVTDWGASTEAFF
>TRBJ2-5|TRBV2|TRBD2|-
TGTGCCACAAAAGGACTAGAGGTGACCCAGTACTTC
CATKGLEVTQYF
>TRBJ2-1|TRBV6-4|TRBD2|-
TGTGCCAGCAGTGCGTCTAGCGGGGGGGGAGTTGAGCAGTTCTTC
CASSASSGGGVEQFF
>TRBJ1-2|TRBV2|-|-
TGTGCCAGCAATCGACAGGATTCTATATATGAAGGCTACACCTTC
CASNRQDSIYEGYTF
>TRBJ2-6|TRBV5-6|TRBD1|-
TGTGCCAGCAGCTTTCCGGGACAGATCTCTGGGGCCAACGTCCTGACTTTC
CASSFPGQISGANVLTF
>TRBJ2-3|TRBV7-2|TRBD2|-
TGTGCCAGCAGCTTATTAAGGGGTAGCGGGGGCCCAAGCACAGATACGCAGTATTTT
CASSLLRGSGGPSTDTQYF
>TRBJ2-1|TRBV2|-|once
TGTGCCAGCAGCCCAGTGGCTAGGGAGCAGTTCTTC
CASSPVAREQFF
>TRBJ1-4|TRBV4-1|TRBD1|few
TGCGCCAGCAGCCAAGATGGGCAGGGGGCTGAAAAACTGTTTTTT
CASSQDGQGAEKLFF
>TRBJ1-1|TRBV12-5|TRBD1|-
TGTGCTAGTGGTTTGGTTGGACAGGGAGGCACTGAAGCTTTCTTT
CASGLVGQGGTEAFF
>TRBJ2-2|TRBV19|-|-
-
CASSVGTGSVGF
>TRBJ1-4|TRBV7-2|TRBD1|-
TGTGCCAGCAGCAAAGACAGGGGAACTAATGAAAAACTGTTTTTT
CASSKDRGTNEKLFF
>TRBJ1-1|TRBV30|-|-
TGTGCCTGGAGTAAGGAGCGAACTGAAGCTTTCTTT
CAWSKERTEAFF
>TRBJ2-1|TRBV29-1|-|-
TGCAGCGTTGTTAGACTCCCCACGAACAATGAGCAGTTCTTC
CSVVRLPTNNEQFF
>TRBJ1-5|TRBV2|TRBD1|few
TGTGCCAGCAGTCCACGGGACAGGGAGACTCAGCCCCAGCATTTT
CASSPRDRETQPQHF
>TRBJ1-1|TRBV6-5|-|once
TGTGTCAGCAGTTACTTGGGGGCAGCTTTCTTT
CVSSYLGAAFF
>TRBJ1-1|TRBV5-6|-|-
TGTGCCAGCAGCTCGACAGGGAACACTGAAGCTTTCTTT
CASSSTGNTEAFF
>TRBJ2-7|TRBV27|TRBD1|-
TGTGCCAGCAGTCCGACAGGGGTCGGCGAGCAGTACTTC
CASSPTGVGEQYF
>TRBJ2-1|TRBV13|TRBD1|once
TGTGCCAGCAGCTCCAGGGACAGGGGGCTGTTGTGGCAGTTCTTC
CASSSRDRGLLWQFF
>TRBJ1-4|TRBV2|-|few
TGTGCCAGCAAGTTAGTTAATGAAAAACTGTTTTTT
CASKLVNEKLFF
>TRBJ2-3|TRBV7-8|-|few
TGTGCCAGCAGCTCAACCACTTGGGCCCGCACAGATACGCAGTATTTT
CASSSTTWARTDTQYF
>TRBJ1-1|TRBV19|-|once
TGTGCCAGTAGTTTACAGAACACTGAAGCTTTCTTT
CASSLQNTEAFF
>TRBJ2-1|TRBV5-1|TRBD2|-
TGCGCCAGCAGCGTAGGTCAGGCGGGGGCCTACAATGAGCAGTTCTTC
CASSVGQAGAYNEQFF
>TRBJ2-3|TRBV7-3|TRBD2|-
TGTGCCAGCAGCTCGGTCATAGCGGGTTCTAGCACAGATACGCAGTATTTT
CASSSVIAGSSTDTQYF
>TRBJ1-4|TRBV11-1|TRBD1|-
TGTGCCAGCAGTCTTTTGACAGGGCAGGGTGAAAAACTGTTTTTT
CASSLLTGQGEKLFF
>TRBJ2-5|TRBV5-1|-|-
TGCGCCAGCAGCCTTGTTCACAGGGGGGGGGTCCAAGAGACCCAGTACTTC
CASSLVHRGGVQETQYF